The T cell receptor (beta chain) under discussion was sequenced for a study of blood T cell repertoires in COVID-19. Clones were sequenced by immunoSEQ multiplex PCR, and TCRdb holds only the in-frame ones, with some missing. The sample includes approximately 290,000 clones, about 80% seen only once; the top ten take around a sixth. This CDR3 contains 14 residues. V lost 2 bases and J 2 bases, leaving 8 bases between the germline ends. CDR1 is LNHDA, CDR2 SQIVND, per germline (reference sequence). J is TRBJ2-3 and V is TRBV19; D is undetermined. This sequence originates from a person in their 70s with COVID-19, enrolled during active disease. The sequenced sample consisted of peripheral blood. The CDR3 region has the DNA TGTGCCAGTAGTATATCACAGCCCACAGATACGCAGTATTTT. Translated: CASSISQPTDTQYF.